The T cell receptor beta chain described here comes from a study of blood T cell repertoires in COVID-19. Study details: Acute-phase and convalescent COVID-19 samples originated in the United States, Italy and Spain. T cells, B-cell-depleted T cells, or PBMCs provided the cDNA or gDNA that served as material.

In the original processing: The authors estimated nucleated cell counts from reference gene primer amplification. Measured with immunoSEQ multiplex PCR; TCRdb has only the in-frame clones, and not every one. The V and J calls and clone size come from that table; D and trimming were worked out from the DNA. The data hold around 290,000 clones, with around 87% observed a single time. The specimen was peripheral blood. The TCR sequence derives from a woman aged 50 to 60 who had recovered from COVID-19.

CDR3 coding DNA: TGTGCCAGCTCACCACGTGGGACAGAACCCTATGGCTACACCTTC. This encodes CASSPRGTEPYGYTF. V and J are TRBV18 and TRBJ1-2, with TRBD1 identical over 7 bases. The junction had 6 bases not matched to a gene; V was cut back by 1 base and J by 4 bases. The CDR3 has 15 amino acids. Looked up from germline, CDR1 is KGHSH and CDR2 is LQKENI.